Presented here are 18 T cell receptor beta chains from one specimen sequenced in a study of T cell responses to AZD1222 COVID-19 vaccine. Using immunoSEQ multiplex PCR, the repertoire was profiled, and TCRdb retains in-frame clones only, with some absent. The sample includes 100,000 to 150,000 clones, approximately 84% of them seen just once. The sample in question was peripheral blood, obtained on day 0 of AZD1222 vaccination. These receptors all stem from an adult in good health.

The CDR3 DNA sequence: TGCAGCGTTTCGGGACAGGTGGATCAGCCCCAGCATTTT. This gives the protein CSVSGQVDQPQHF. This rearrangement joins TRBV29-1 to TRBJ1-5; 8 nucleotides line up with TRBD1. The CDR3 loop spans 13 amino acids. V lost 5 bases and J lost 5; bases outside the gene matches: 5. Per the germline V gene, CDR1 is SQVTM and CDR2 is ANQGSEA.

In its sample, this clone was seen once. The V call is TRBV3-1 (or the pseudogene TRBV3-2), the J call TRBJ2-5; 10 bases match TRBD2. The CDR3 runs 16 residues. From germline, CDR1 is LGHDT and CDR2 YNNKEL (reference sequence). V lost 4 bases, J lost 6 bases, and 11 bases stayed unmatched. CDR3: CASSLFLILAGKTQYF. The CDR3 nucleotides are TGTGCCAGCAGCCTCTTCTTGATACTAGCGGGGAAGACCCAGTACTTC.

The chain carries TRBV28 and TRBJ2-2; 8 bases are shared with TRBD1. The CDR3 is made up of 14 amino acids. V dropped 6 bases and J dropped 7; count of bases not matched to a gene: 7. Germline V gene sequence: CDR1 MDHEN, CDR2 SYDVKM. This chain's CDR3 is CASRWTGKVGELFF. CDR3 sequence (DNA): TGTGCCAGCAGGTGGACAGGGAAGGTCGGGGAGCTGTTTTTT.

This chain connects TRBV3-1 (or the pseudogene TRBV3-2) to TRBJ2-7; D remains unclear. CDR3 length: 12 residues. Per the germline V gene, CDR1 is LGHDT and CDR2 is YNNKEL (reference sequence). Trimming cost V 2 bases and J 5 bases, with 7 bases left between them. The CDR3 DNA follows: TGTGCCAGCAGCCAAATACCAGACGAGCAGTACTTC. Translation gives CASSQIPDEQYF.

The V gene is TRBV6-4, the J gene TRBJ1-1; D might be TRBD1 (5 bases). Per germline, CDR1 MRHNA and CDR2 SNTAGT. Trimming stripped 7 bases from V and 5 bases from J, with 17 bases between. The CDR3 is 14 residues long. This chain's CDR3 is CASTKETGGTEAFF. Here the CDR3 DNA reads TGTGCCAGCACAAAGGAAACAGGCGGTACTGAAGCTTTCTTT.

CDR3: CASSWGGVGYEQYF. As DNA, the CDR3 is TGTGCCAGCAGCTGGGGAGGGGTCGGCTACGAGCAGTACTTC. V usage is TRBV5-6 and J usage is TRBJ2-7, with 7 nucleotides matching TRBD2. The V and J ends lost 3 bases and 3 bases, in that order; junction bases with no gene match: 6. This CDR3 has 14 amino acids. Germline V CDR1 and CDR2: SGHDT, YYEEEE.

V gene TRBV10-1 combines with J gene TRBJ1-3; D is uncertain. Per the germline V gene, CDR1 is WNHNN and CDR2 is SYGVQD (reference sequence). V lost 3 bases to trimming and J lost 4 bases, with 10 bases between them. The CDR3 loop spans 14 amino acids. In nucleotides, the CDR3 is TGCGCCAGCAGTGACCGGGAACCAGGAAACACCATATATTTT. Translating gives CASSDREPGNTIYF.

The chain combines TRBV19 with TRBJ1-2, with TRBD1 identical over 9 bases. This CDR3 contains 14 residues. Losses at the gene ends were 7 bases for V and 7 bases for J; bases not matched to a gene: 10. Germline V gives CDR1 LNHDA, CDR2 SQIVND (reference sequence). CDR3 sequence reads: CASTLGQGLAGYTF. The CDR3 bases are TGTGCCAGTACCCTAGGACAGGGGTTGGCTGGCTACACCTTC.

This clone was observed a handful of times. The gene calls are TRBV6-2 or TRBV6-3 and TRBJ2-7, with 10 positions matching TRBD1. The J segment lost 1 base and the V segment lost 0 bases, leaving 6 bases of the junction unmatched. CDR3 length equals 17 residues. The germline CDR1 and CDR2 sequences are MNHEY and SVGEGT. Here the CDR3 DNA reads TGTGCCAGCAGTTACTCTCAACGACAGGGGGCTTCCTACGAGCAGTACTTC. Encoded protein: CASSYSQRQGASYEQYF.

V gene TRBV5-5 combines with J gene TRBJ1-1, with 7 bases matching TRBD1. This CDR3 has 15 residues. The J segment lost 1 base and the V segment lost 3 bases, leaving 6 bases of the junction unmatched. In germline, CDR1 is SGHKS, CDR2 YYEKEE (reference sequence). The CDR3 nucleotides read TGTGCCAGCAGCTCGCCCAGGGGGACGAACACTGAAGCTTTCTTT. Protein product: CASSSPRGTNTEAFF.

The V gene is TRBV5-1, the J gene TRBJ2-1; 9 positions match TRBD2. Per the germline V gene, CDR1 is SGHRS and CDR2 is YFSETQ. The junction had 9 bases not matched to a gene; V was cut back by 4 bases and J by 4 bases. CDR3 size: 16 residues. The CDR3 protein is CASSPQAGGGYNEQFF. The CDR3 DNA reads as TGCGCCAGCAGCCCGCAAGCGGGGGGCGGGTACAATGAGCAGTTCTTC.

The chain recombines TRBV6-5 with TRBJ1-4; 7 bases map to TRBD1. V was clipped by 2 bases and J by 0 bases; unmatched bases: 0. Germline V gene sequence: CDR1 MNHEY, CDR2 SVGAGI. CDR3 size: 15 residues. The CDR3 region is CASSYRGPTNEKLFF. The CDR3, as DNA: TGTGCCAGCAGTTACAGGGGGCCAACTAATGAAAAACTGTTTTTT.

CDR3 sequence (DNA): TGCGCCAGCAGCTTGGCCAATCAGGAAGAGACCCAGTACTTC. This codes for CASSLANQEETQYF. This chain joins TRBV5-1 and TRBJ2-5; D ambiguous. The germline V gene has CDR1 SGHRS and CDR2 YFSETQ. The ends were cut back, 0 bases at V and 3 bases at J, with 9 bases in the middle. This CDR3 contains 14 residues.

This chain's CDR3 is CASSPLGYQPQHF. The CDR3 coding sequence is TGTGCCAGCAGTCCCCTGGGCTATCAGCCCCAGCATTTT. The rearrangement uses TRBV6-2 or TRBV6-3 and TRBJ1-5; no definite D call. The CDR3 has 13 amino acids. Germline values: CDR1 MNHEY, CDR2 SVGEGT. The V end was cut by 5 bases, the J end by 5 bases, with 10 bases between.

The V call is TRBV28, the J call TRBJ1-2, with D uncertain. The germline V and J ends were trimmed by 4 bases and 5 bases, with 11 bases remaining between them. Germline lookup yields CDR1 MDHEN and CDR2 SYDVKM. The CDR3 spans 13 residues. CDR3 amino acids: CASSYAGTYGYTF. In nucleotides, the CDR3 is TGTGCCAGCAGTTACGCAGGAACATATGGCTACACCTTC.

V gene TRBV4-1 combines with J gene TRBJ2-7; D tentatively reads TRBD1 or TRBD2 (6 bases each). Germline CDR1 MGHRA, CDR2 YSYEKL. The CDR3 totals 17 residues. The V end lost 1 base, the J end lost 2 bases, and 18 bases lay between the germline ends. CDR3 sequence reads: CASSQAGGRGPPYEQYF. CDR3 DNA sequence: TGCGCCAGCAGCCAAGCGGGCGGCCGGGGGCCCCCCTACGAGCAGTACTTC.

V gene TRBV18 combines with J gene TRBJ1-1; D may be TRBD1 (5 bases). V was cut by 1 base and J by 1 base, with 10 bases left in between. Germline V gene lookup returns CDR1 KGHSH and CDR2 LQKENI. The CDR3 extends over 15 amino acids. The CDR3 spells CASSPQGMGNTEAFF. The CDR3 nucleotides read TGTGCCAGCTCACCACAGGGGATGGGGAACACTGAAGCTTTCTTT.

The rearrangement uses TRBV4-3 and TRBJ2-3, with 12 bases that match TRBD2. Looked up from germline, CDR1 is LGHNA and CDR2 is YSLEER. This CDR3 spans 19 amino acids. The ends lost 2 bases at V and 2 bases at J; junction bases unmatched: 11. In DNA form, the CDR3 reads TGCGCCAGCAGCCAATCATCTAGCGGGGGGGCTCTAGTCACAGATACGCAGTATTTT. Protein: CASSQSSSGGALVTDTQYF.